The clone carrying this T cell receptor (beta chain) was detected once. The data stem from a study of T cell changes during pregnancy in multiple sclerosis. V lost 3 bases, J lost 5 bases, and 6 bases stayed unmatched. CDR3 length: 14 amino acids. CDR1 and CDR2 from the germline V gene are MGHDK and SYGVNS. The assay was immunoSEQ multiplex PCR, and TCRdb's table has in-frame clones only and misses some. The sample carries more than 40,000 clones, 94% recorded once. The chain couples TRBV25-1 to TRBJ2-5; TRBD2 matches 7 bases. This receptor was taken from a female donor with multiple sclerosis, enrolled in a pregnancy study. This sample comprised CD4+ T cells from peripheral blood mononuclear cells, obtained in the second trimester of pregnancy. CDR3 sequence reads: CASSDRTSRETQYF. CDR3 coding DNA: TGTGCCAGCAGTGACCGGACTAGTCGGGAGACCCAGTACTTC.